A selection of T cell receptor beta chains follows, all from one sample in a study of Ad26.COV2.S vaccination and SARS-CoV-2 variants. TCRdb keeps only in-frame clones here, not all; method: immunoSEQ multiplex PCR. The sample includes 43,000 or so clones, approximately 80% of them seen just once. Sample: peripheral blood, taken after recovery from COVID-19. The receptors come from a human donor who had recovered from COVID-19. The CDR3 runs from the conserved cysteine through the conserved F or W. The D gene is left open where the match is weak. Size is stated for part of the rows, as once, few or many counts, or as a class when the clone is expanded.

v_call	clone_size	d_call	j_call	cdr3_nt	cdr3_aa
TRBV6-5	-	-	TRBJ1-3	TGTGCCAGCAGTTATTCCGACAGCCACTCTGGAAACACCATATATTTT	CASSYSDSHSGNTIYF
TRBV30	-	-	TRBJ2-5	TGTGCCTGGAGTATACAAGAGACCCAGTACTTC	CAWSIQETQYF
TRBV3-1/TRBV3-2	-	-	TRBJ2-1	TGTGCCAGCAGCCAAGGGATACCGGGAATCAATGAGCAGTTCTTC	CASSQGIPGINEQFF
TRBV7-9	-	-	TRBJ1-1	TGTGCCAGCAGACCGGTTAACACTGAAGCTTTCTTT	CASRPVNTEAFF
TRBV5-4	-	-	TRBJ1-1	TGTGCCAGCAGCTTGGTCGGGGTAGAGACTGAAGCTTTCTTT	CASSLVGVETEAFF
TRBV5-1	-	-	TRBJ2-5	TGCGCCAGCAGCTTGGAGAAGCTCTGGGAGACCCAGTACTTC	CASSLEKLWETQYF
TRBV5-1	-	-	TRBJ2-3	TGCGCCAGCAGCCCTCTAGGGAGCACAGATACGCAGTATTTT	CASSPLGSTDTQYF
TRBV18	few	-	TRBJ2-5	TGTGCCAGCTCACCACCGGCGACAGCCTTCAGAAGGGAGACCCAGTACTTC	CASSPPATAFRRETQYF
TRBV18	-	TRBD1	TRBJ2-6	TGTGCCAGCTCACCTCCGGGACAGCTTTCCTCTGGGGCCAACGTCCTGACTTTC	CASSPPGQLSSGANVLTF
TRBV24-1	-	-	TRBJ1-1	TGTGCCACCAGCAAAGGACCGATCACGAACACTGAAGCTTTCTTT	CATSKGPITNTEAFF
TRBV5-1	-	TRBD2	TRBJ2-3	TGCGCCAGCAGACCTGGACTAGCGGGAGAGATAGATACGCAGTATTTT	CASRPGLAGEIDTQYF
TRBV18	-	-	TRBJ1-3	TGTGCCAGCTCACCACCGGCAGGAGCTGGAAACACCATATATTTT	CASSPPAGAGNTIYF
TRBV5-6	-	-	TRBJ2-3	TGTGCCAGCAGCAGGGAAGGGACATTCACAGATACGCAGTATTTT	CASSREGTFTDTQYF
TRBV28	-	-	TRBJ1-2	TGTGCCAGCAGTCTTGCCCTCGGGAACCTTGGCTACACCTTC	CASSLALGNLGYTF
TRBV10-3	-	TRBD1	TRBJ2-2	TGTGCCATCAGTGGTGACAGGGGGTACACCGGGGAGCTGTTTTTT	CAISGDRGYTGELFF
TRBV2	-	-	TRBJ2-1	TGTGCCAGCAGTGCGGGCGGGGGAGGGGGAAATGAGCAGTTCTTC	CASSAGGGGGNEQFF
TRBV30	-	-	TRBJ1-5	TGTGCCTGGAGTCATAGGGCTGGGACCCTCCTCCCCAATCAGCCCCAGCATTTT	CAWSHRAGTLLPNQPQHF
TRBV2	-	-	TRBJ2-1	TGTGCCAGCAGCGCCACGGACAGAACAGAAGAGCAGTTCTTC	CASSATDRTEEQFF
TRBV5-1	-	TRBD2	TRBJ2-2	TGCGCCAGCAGGCCATACCTTCGCGGGGGGGCCGCGGGGGAGCTGTTTTTT	CASRPYLRGGAAGELFF
TRBV10-2	-	-	TRBJ1-1	TGCGCCAGCAATAACAGGGATTTGAACACTGAAGCTTTCTTT	CASNNRDLNTEAFF
TRBV19	-	-	TRBJ1-2	TGTGCCAGCAACCCCCCGGGTCCCTCCGCCGTCGGCTACACCTTC	CASNPPGPSAVGYTF
TRBV5-1	-	-	TRBJ2-2	TGCGCCAGCAGCTTTGCAGGGAGCGGGTCCGGGGAGCTGTTTTTT	CASSFAGSGSGELFF
TRBV6-5	-	TRBD1	TRBJ2-3	TGTGCCAGCAGCGACAGGGGTCCCACAGATACGCAGTATTTT	CASSDRGPTDTQYF
TRBV18	-	-	TRBJ2-1	TGTGCCAGCTCACCACAGGGCATGGGGGGTTACAATGAGCAGTTCTTC	CASSPQGMGGYNEQFF
TRBV27	-	TRBD1	TRBJ2-3	TGTGCCAGCAGTTTGGGGACAGGGCGGACAGATACGCAGTATTTT	CASSLGTGRTDTQYF
TRBV2	-	TRBD1	TRBJ1-2	TGTGCCAGCAGGCCCGGGACAGCGAGTCGACTATATGGCTACACCTTC	CASRPGTASRLYGYTF
TRBV14	-	-	TRBJ2-7	TGTGCCAGCAGCGTCGGTTCCGGGAGCTCCTACGAGCAGTACTTC	CASSVGSGSSYEQYF
TRBV25-1	-	TRBD1	TRBJ2-1	TGTGCCAGCAGTTCCCTGGACAGGCTGGCATCTCTCTACAATGAGCAGTTCTTC	CASSSLDRLASLYNEQFF
TRBV4-1	few	TRBD2	TRBJ2-5	TGCGCCAGCAGCAGCCCGGGACTAGCGGGGGGGCCCGGTAGGGAGACCCAGTACTTC	CASSSPGLAGGPGRETQYF
TRBV12-5	-	-	TRBJ1-1	TGTGCCCAGGGTATGAACACTGAAGCTTTCTTT	CAQGMNTEAFF
TRBV3-1/TRBV3-2	-	-	TRBJ2-4	TGTGCCAGCAGCCTCGAAAGTGGGGTGAAGTACTTC	CASSLESGVKYF